The entry that follows covers one T cell receptor beta chain sequence. The source of the sample is a study of T cells after yellow fever vaccination. TCRdb called the 5' RACE reads again in MiXCR, with one record for every CDR3 protein. The data hold 300,000 or so distinct CDR3 sequences, with roughly 7.5% observed a single time. V lost 4 bases to trimming and J lost 3 bases, with 7 bases between them. Germline assignment: CDR1 DFQATT and CDR2 SNEGSKA (reference sequence). This CDR3 spans 12 amino acids. This specimen was PBMCs, taken 45 days after the first yellow fever vaccination. The chain combines TRBV20-1 with TRBJ1-5, with no clear D. This TCR derives from a man between 18 and 35 years old who received the YFV17D yellow fever vaccine. CDR3: CSAKIPNQPQHF. CDR3 bases: TGCAGTGCTAAAATCCCCAATCAGCCCCAGCATTTT.